Listed here are 30 T cell receptor beta chains from one sample, sequenced in a study of cytomegalovirus exposure and HLA in healthy donors. Here immunoSEQ multiplex PCR was the method, and the copy in TCRdb shows in-frame clones only, minus some. The sample consists of a few hundred thousand clones, more than 85% of them appearing once. What was sequenced was PBMCs. All receptors come from a man aged 18 to 29 in good health and CMV-seropositive.

V and J are TRBV14 and TRBJ2-5; no reliable D call. The CDR3 contains 14 residues. Germline assignment: CDR1 SGHDN and CDR2 FVKESK. The V and J ends lost 1 base and 6 bases respectively, with 12 bases between them. CDR3 bases: TGTGCCAGCAGCCAAGTCAGTGGCAAACAGACCCAGTACTTC. Its translation: CASSQVSGKQTQYF.

The chain joins TRBV19 to TRBJ1-5; D might be TRBD1 (5 bases). CDR3 length: 15 residues. CDR1 is LNHDA and CDR2 is SQIVND in the germline V gene (reference sequence). V was trimmed by 3 bases and J by 4 bases, leaving 13 bases between them. The CDR3 nucleotides read TGTGCCAGTAGTATCCAGGGAATAGCTAATCAGCCCCAGCATTTT. Amino acids: CASSIQGIANQPQHF.

The rearrangement joins TRBV30 to TRBJ2-7; D remains unclear. V was trimmed by 0 bases and J by 3 bases, leaving 9 bases between them. Looked up from germline, CDR1 is GTSNPN and CDR2 is SVGIG (reference sequence). The CDR3 is 13 amino acids. The CDR3 is CAWSVHQDYEQYF. Written as DNA, the CDR3 is TGTGCCTGGAGTGTCCACCAGGACTACGAGCAGTACTTC.

The chain links TRBV11-2 to TRBJ1-5; D not resolved. This CDR3 region has 15 residues. V was pared by 4 bases and J by 0 bases, with 10 bases between. CDR1 and CDR2 from the germline V gene are SGHAT and FQNNGV. CDR3 nucleotides: TGTGCCAGCAGCTCCTCTGGATATAGCAATCAGCCCCAGCATTTT. Translating it yields CASSSSGYSNQPQHF.

The chain has TRBV5-6 and TRBJ2-5, with a tentative D call TRBD2 (6 bases). The V gene's germline CDR1 is SGHDT and CDR2 YYEEEE. The CDR3 covers 16 residues. The V and J ends lost 4 bases and 3 bases respectively, with 19 bases between them. Here the CDR3 reads CASSPGGEGWEETQYF. The CDR3 nucleotides are TGTGCCAGCAGCCCCGGGGGTGAGGGTTGGGAAGAGACCCAGTACTTC.

The genes are TRBV7-9 and TRBJ1-3; D remains unclear. Germline V gives CDR1 SEHNR, CDR2 FQNEAQ (reference sequence). The CDR3 totals 16 residues. Trimming shortened V by 2 bases and J by 0 bases, and 11 bases separated the two germline ends. The CDR3 is CASSLSPPSSGNTIYF. CDR3 sequence (DNA): TGTGCCAGCAGCTTAAGCCCACCGAGCTCTGGAAACACCATATATTTT.

A single count supports this clone. This rearrangement joins TRBV18 to TRBJ2-6; 7 bases fit TRBD1. Germline assignment: CDR1 KGHSH and CDR2 LQKENI. The CDR3 totals 15 residues. After removal of 3 bases from V and 2 bases from J, the junction contained 1 base not matched to a gene. CDR3 in amino acids: CASSPDRPGANVLTF. DNA of the CDR3: TGTGCCAGCTCACCGGACAGGCCTGGGGCCAACGTCCTGACTTTC.

The rearrangement joins TRBV27 to TRBJ1-1, with D unresolved. Germline V gives CDR1 MNHEY, CDR2 SMNVEV (reference sequence). Trimming shortened V by 5 bases and J by 0 bases, and 13 bases separated the two germline ends. The CDR3 is 15 residues long. CDR3 sequence reads: CASSPLGRLNTEAFF. CDR3 bases: TGTGCCAGCAGTCCCCTCGGGCGGTTGAACACTGAAGCTTTCTTT.

The chain couples TRBV18 to TRBJ1-3; no definite D call. Germline V CDR1 and CDR2: KGHSH, LQKENI. V gave up 5 bases and J gave up 0 bases, with 5 bases separating them. The length of the CDR3 is 13 residues. The CDR3 loop is CASSSDSGNTIYF. CDR3 DNA sequence: TGTGCCAGCTCATCTGACTCTGGAAACACCATATATTTT. Drawing the rest from reference TRBV18 and TRBJ1-3, the complete variable domain is NAGVMQNPRHLVRRRGQEARLRCSPMKGHSHVYWYRQLPEEGLKFMVYLQKENIIDESGMPKERFSAEFPKEGPSILRIQQVVRGDSAAYFCASSSDSGNTIYFGEGSWLTVV.

V gene TRBV30 combines with J gene TRBJ1-1; D remains ambiguous. This CDR3 is 13 amino acids long. V gave up 1 base and J gave up 4 bases, with 10 bases separating them. CDR1 is GTSNPN, CDR2 SVGIG, per germline (reference sequence). Here the CDR3 reads CAWSATMGTEAFF. The CDR3 DNA sequence: TGTGCCTGGAGTGCAACTATGGGCACTGAAGCTTTCTTT. Full variable domain (outside the CDR3, taken from reference TRBV30 and TRBJ1-1): SQTIHQWPATLVQPVGSPLSLECTVEGTSNPNLYWYRQAAGRGLQLLFYSVGIGQISSEVPQNLSASRPQDRQFILSSKKLLLSDSGFYLCAWSATMGTEAFFGQGTRLTVV.

This rearrangement joins TRBV5-1 to TRBJ2-7, with D unclear. V lost 0 bases to trimming and J lost 3 bases, with 10 bases between them. From germline, CDR1 is SGHRS and CDR2 YFSETQ. The CDR3 consists of 14 residues. CDR3: CASSLAAGRYEQYF. The CDR3 coding sequence is TGCGCCAGCAGCTTGGCCGCTGGGCGCTACGAGCAGTACTTC.

This chain joins TRBV7-9 and TRBJ2-3, with D tentatively TRBD2 (6 bases). V lost 7 bases to trimming and J lost 3 bases, with 17 bases between them. The CDR3 has 15 amino acids. CDR1 SEHNR and CDR2 FQNEAQ come from the germline V gene (reference sequence). This CDR3 is CASNQEGFSTDTQYF. The CDR3 nucleotides are TGTGCCAGCAACCAGGAGGGATTTTCAACAGATACGCAGTATTTT.

The CDR3 sequence is CASSLGASGGLEQYF. As DNA, the CDR3 is TGTGCCAGCAGCTTGGGGGCTAGCGGGGGCCTCGAGCAGTACTTC. V usage is TRBV7-2 and J usage is TRBJ2-7; the match to TRBD2 covers 10 bases. This CDR3 contains 15 residues. CDR1 is SGHTA and CDR2 is FQGNSA in the germline V gene. V was clipped by 3 bases and J by 6 bases; unmatched bases: 8.

The CDR3, as DNA: TGCGCCAGCAGCCCCACCGGGGGGAGATCCTACGAGCAGTACTTC. Translating it yields CASSPTGGRSYEQYF. This chain joins TRBV5-1 and TRBJ2-7; 7 nucleotides align to TRBD2. The CDR3 spans 15 residues. The V and J ends lost 4 bases and 1 base, in that order; junction bases with no gene match: 8. The V gene's germline CDR1 is SGHRS and CDR2 YFSETQ. The full variable domain, its missing parts supplied by reference TRBV5-1 and TRBJ2-7, is KAGVTQTPRYLIKTRGQQVTLSCSPISGHRSVSWYQQTPGQGLQFLFEYFSETQRNKGNFPGRFSGRQFSNSRSEMNVSTLELGDSALYLCASSPTGGRSYEQYFGPGTRLTVT.

The chain links TRBV29-1 to TRBJ1-5; TRBD1 agrees at 7 bases. The CDR3 has 13 amino acids. From germline, CDR1 is SQVTM and CDR2 ANQGSEA. J was trimmed by 5 bases and V by 6 bases; bases with no gene match: 7. The CDR3 coding sequence is TGCAGCGTGAGGGACAGCAAGGATCAGCCCCAGCATTTT. Residues: CSVRDSKDQPQHF.

The rearrangement uses TRBV10-3 and TRBJ2-7, with 11 bases identical to TRBD1. Germline CDR1 and CDR2: ENHRY and SYGVKD. The junction had 9 bases not matched to a gene; V was cut back by 6 bases and J by 5 bases. The CDR3 runs 15 residues. DNA of the CDR3: TGTGCCATCAGAGGACAGGGGGCTGGCGCCGACGAGCAGTACTTC. Translating gives CAIRGQGAGADEQYF.

The chain recombines TRBV27 with TRBJ2-7; D is possibly TRBD1 or TRBD2 (5 bases each). V was cut by 6 bases and J by 6 bases, with 9 bases left in between. Germline CDR1 MNHEY, CDR2 SMNVEV (reference sequence). The CDR3 loop spans 11 amino acids. The CDR3 reads CASRGAGEQYF. The CDR3 DNA reads TGTGCCAGCAGAGGGGCGGGCGAGCAGTACTTC.

This clone was detected only once. The rearrangement links TRBV2 to TRBJ2-5; 7 nucleotides match TRBD2. V lost 3 bases to trimming and J lost 5 bases; unmatched junction nucleotides: 9. This CDR3 contains 15 residues. Looked up from germline, CDR1 is SNHLY and CDR2 is FYNNEI. The CDR3, as DNA: TGTGCCAGCAGTGAGGCGGGAGTACCATCTGAGACCCAGTACTTC. Its protein is CASSEAGVPSETQYF.

The chain joins TRBV27 to TRBJ1-2; D gene ambiguous. CDR3 length: 12 amino acids. The V end was cut by 5 bases, the J end by 7 bases, with 11 bases between. CDR1 is MNHEY, CDR2 SMNVEV, per germline (reference sequence). The CDR3 DNA reads TGTGCCAGCAGTCCCTCAGGTTTTGGCTACACCTTC. Its protein is CASSPSGFGYTF.

This clone was recorded a few times. The chain recombines TRBV4-1 with TRBJ2-5, with 9 bases that match TRBD2. J gave up 4 bases and V 1 base, and 10 bases lay outside the gene matches. The CDR3 covers 17 residues. Germline assignment: CDR1 MGHRA and CDR2 YSYEKL. The CDR3 loop reads CASSQGVSGSGVETQYF. CDR3 sequence (DNA): TGCGCCAGCAGCCAAGGCGTTAGCGGGAGTGGGGTAGAGACCCAGTACTTC.

This clone appeared once. The chain links TRBV6-1 to TRBJ2-7, with 8 positions matching TRBD1. Germline CDR1 and CDR2: MNHNS and SASEGT. The junction had 11 bases not matched to a gene; V was cut back by 1 base and J by 6 bases. CDR3 size: 16 residues. The CDR3 DNA sequence: TGTGCCAGCAGTGAAGGGGCAGGGGGCGACAGTTCCGAGCAGTACTTC. Its translation: CASSEGAGGDSSEQYF.

The J gene is TRBJ2-7, the V gene TRBV28; D possibly corresponds to TRBD1 (5 bases). The CDR3 is 13 amino acids. CDR1 and CDR2 from the germline V gene are MDHEN and SYDVKM. Trimming removed 3 bases from V and 2 bases from J, with 8 bases in between. The CDR3 region has the DNA TGTGCCAGCAGTTTTTACAGGCCCTACGAGCAGTACTTC. It yields the protein CASSFYRPYEQYF.

The chain uses TRBV28 and TRBJ2-7; D is ambiguous. V lost 3 bases and J 2 bases, leaving 8 bases between the germline ends. Per germline, CDR1 MDHEN and CDR2 SYDVKM. This CDR3 has 13 amino acids. CDR3 DNA sequence: TGTGCCAGCAGTTTGACGGGTGCCTACGAGCAGTACTTC. As protein: CASSLTGAYEQYF.

The chain carries TRBV11-1 and TRBJ2-7, with D possibly TRBD2 on 5 matching bases. Germline CDR1 reads SGHAT; CDR2 reads FQDESV (reference sequence). The CDR3 length is 12 residues. The V gene lost 8 bases and the J gene lost 3 bases, with 11 bases spanning the gap. CDR3 DNA sequence: TGTGCCAGCTCTGGGAGTTTCTACGAGCAGTACTTC. Protein: CASSGSFYEQYF.

This chain joins TRBV7-6 and TRBJ2-2; D gene unclear. V lost 1 base, J lost 3 bases, and 3 bases lay in between. CDR1 SGHVS and CDR2 FNYEAQ come from the germline V gene. This CDR3 is 13 amino acids long. In DNA form, the CDR3 reads TGTGCCAGCAGCTTAGTCGACACCGGGGAGCTGTTTTTT. Translating it yields CASSLVDTGELFF.

The V and J genes are TRBV28 and TRBJ2-7; 8 positions agree with TRBD2. The CDR3 spans 13 residues. V lost 8 bases, J lost 2 bases, and 5 bases stayed unmatched. Germline V lookup: CDR1 MDHEN, CDR2 SYDVKM. The chain's CDR3 is CASAGGATYEQYF. The CDR3 nucleotides read TGTGCCAGCGCGGGGGGAGCAACCTACGAGCAGTACTTC.

CDR3 amino acids: CASSLEMETQYF. The CDR3 coding sequence is TGTGCCAGCAGCTTAGAAATGGAGACCCAGTACTTC. The V call is TRBV11-2, the J call TRBJ2-5; D is unresolved. V was cut by 0 bases and J by 5 bases, with 4 bases left in between. Germline CDR1 SGHAT, CDR2 FQNNGV. The CDR3 contains 12 residues.

The V gene is TRBV6-6, the J gene TRBJ2-1, with D possibly matching TRBD2 (6 bases). V gave up 6 bases and J gave up 0 bases, with 12 bases separating them. This CDR3 is 15 amino acids long. Looked up from germline, CDR1 is MNHNY and CDR2 is SVGAGI (reference sequence). The DNA for the CDR3 is TGTGCCAGCAGCCCGGGACTTAGCTCCTACAATGAGCAGTTCTTC. It yields the protein CASSPGLSSYNEQFF.

This chain links TRBV9 with TRBJ2-3; D possibly uses TRBD1 or TRBD2 (5 bases each). Looked up from germline, CDR1 is SGDLS and CDR2 is YYNGEE. Trimming pared 2 bases from V and 2 bases from J, leaving 12 bases between. The CDR3 sequence is 15 residues long. This CDR3 reads CASSVGTDPTDTQYF. As DNA, the CDR3 is TGTGCCAGCAGCGTGGGGACGGACCCCACAGATACGCAGTATTTT.

V is TRBV28 and J is TRBJ2-1; D gene ambiguous. This CDR3 has 14 amino acids. V lost 5 bases to trimming and J lost 6 bases, with 14 bases between them. Germline assignment: CDR1 MDHEN and CDR2 SYDVKM. CDR3 DNA sequence: TGTGCCAGCAGTAAGATGGCGGTAATCAATGAGCAGTTCTTC. Translated: CASSKMAVINEQFF.